This T cell receptor (beta chain) was documented in a study of blood T cell repertoires in COVID-19. Study overall: PBMCs, B-cell-depleted T cells, or T cells were the source of the cDNA or gDNA that made up the material.

V was cut by 1 base and J by 1 base, with 11 bases left in between. The length of the CDR3 is 15 residues. Per the germline V gene, CDR1 is SGHKS and CDR2 is YYEKEE (reference sequence). Across about two dozen US areas, participants ranged in age from about 18 to 90 years. Clones were sequenced by immunoSEQ multiplex PCR, and TCRdb holds only the in-frame ones, with some missing. Here the sample spans 250,000 to 400,000 clones, around 87% being singletons. The chain employs TRBV5-5 and TRBJ1-1; the D is unclear. Sample: PBMCs or T cells enriched from blood (not recorded which). This TCR was sampled from a woman aged 25 to 45 who had recovered from COVID-19. CDR3 in DNA: TGTGCCAGCAGCTTGCGGTGGGCAGAGAACACTGAAGCTTTCTTT. As protein: CASSLRWAENTEAFF.